This is a list of T cell receptor beta chains from one sample in a study of early T cells in non-severe SARS-CoV-2 infection. A single record per CDR3 protein comes from TCRdb applying MiXCR to the 5' RACE reads. The sample contains 30,000 to 35,000 distinct CDR3 sequences, approximately 4.2% of which appear only once. Material: whole blood. All receptors derive from an adult who was a healthcare worker with PCR-confirmed SARS-CoV-2 infection or an uninfected control (not recorded which). The CDR3 runs from the conserved cysteine through the conserved F or W. A D gene is named only where the DNA matches it firmly. Size values are once, few and many counts, or a class for expanded clones, and some rows have none.

clone size	J gene	V gene	D gene	CDR3 protein	CDR3 DNA
many	TRBJ1-4	TRBV12-3/TRBV12-4	.	CASSHEDINEKLFF	TGTGCCAGCAGCCATGAGGACATTAATGAAAAACTGTTTTTT
.	TRBJ1-1	TRBV9	TRBD1	CASSGGTGNTEAFF	TGTGCCAGCAGCGGGGGGACAGGGAACACTGAAGCTTTCTTT
many	TRBJ1-3	TRBV3-1	TRBD1	CASRNHAAGQSGNTIYF	TGTGCCAGCAGAAACCATGCCGCGGGACAGTCTGGAAACACCATATATTTT
.	TRBJ2-7	TRBV11-2	.	CASSRMTGPDEQYF	TGTGCCAGCAGTCGAATGACCGGGCCGGACGAGCAGTACTTC
many	TRBJ2-7	TRBV2	.	CASLRGHSATYEQYF	TGTGCCAGCCTCCGTGGACATTCAGCCACCTACGAGCAGTACTTC
many	TRBJ2-3	TRBV18	.	CASSPREADTQYF	TGTGCCAGCTCACCCAGGGAAGCAGATACGCAGTATTTT
medium-sized	TRBJ1-6	TRBV28	.	CASSFPSPLHF	TGTGCCAGCAGTTTTCCTTCACCCCTCCACTTT
many	TRBJ1-6	TRBV5-1	TRBD1	CASSSGQGNNSPLHF	TGCGCCAGCAGCTCGGGACAGGGGAACAATTCACCCCTCCACTTT
many	TRBJ1-4	TRBV27	.	CASRVGRTNEKLFF	TGTGCCAGCAGGGTGGGACGGACTAATGAAAAACTGTTTTTT
few	TRBJ1-5	TRBV5-1	.	CASSPIGPQHF	TGCGCCAGCAGCCCTATCGGGCCCCAGCATTTT
many	TRBJ2-1	TRBV20-1	.	CSASITSLPNEQFF	TGCAGTGCTAGTATCACCTCTCTCCCCAATGAGCAGTTCTTC
many	TRBJ1-5	TRBV27	TRBD1	CASSPDRRDQPQHF	TGTGCCAGCAGTCCGGACAGGCGCGATCAGCCCCAGCATTTT
many	TRBJ2-5	TRBV6-2/TRBV6-3	.	CASNLQPGETQYF	TGTGCCAGCAACCTCCAACCCGGAGAGACCCAGTACTTC
few	TRBJ1-2	TRBV6-5	.	CASSRTENYGYTF	TGTGCCAGCAGTAGGACAGAAAACTATGGCTACACCTTC
many	TRBJ2-7	TRBV2	TRBD1	CASKRRPGQGGGEQYF	TGTGCCAGCAAGCGACGCCCAGGACAGGGGGGTGGCGAGCAGTACTTC
few	TRBJ2-3	TRBV29-1	.	CSVALRREADTQYF	TGCAGCGTTGCCCTCCGCAGGGAGGCGGATACGCAGTATTTT
.	TRBJ2-1	TRBV6-2/TRBV6-3	.	CASSYVGPRNEQFF	TGTGCCAGCAGTTACGTAGGGCCCCGCAATGAGCAGTTCTTC
many	TRBJ2-7	TRBV11-2	.	CASSLDWVYYEQYF	TGTGCCAGCAGCTTAGATTGGGTGTACTACGAGCAGTACTTC
once	TRBJ2-7	TRBV7-9	TRBD2	CAIGGVDEQYF	TGTGCCATTGGGGGGGTCGACGAGCAGTACTTC
many	TRBJ1-5	TRBV10-1	TRBD1	CASSESPDRVSNQPQHF	TGCGCCAGCAGTGAGTCCCCCGACAGGGTCAGCAATCAGCCCCAGCATTTT
many	TRBJ1-1	TRBV10-2	.	CASSDPQVNTEAFF	TGCGCCAGCAGTGACCCACAGGTGAACACTGAAGCTTTCTTT
.	TRBJ2-5	TRBV3-1	.	CASSGAGPKETQYF	TGTGCCAGCAGCGGTGCGGGGCCTAAAGAGACCCAGTACTTC
many	TRBJ2-2	TRBV27	.	CASSLRGFTGELFF	TGTGCCAGCAGTTTGAGGGGGTTCACCGGGGAGCTGTTTTTT
many	TRBJ1-5	TRBV19	.	CASTIQVKFSNQPQHF	TGTGCCAGTACGATCCAGGTTAAGTTCAGCAATCAGCCCCAGCATTTT
.	TRBJ1-1	TRBV7-9	.	CASSLAENTEAFF	TGTGCCAGCAGCTTAGCTGAGAACACTGAAGCTTTCTTT
many	TRBJ2-2	TRBV3-1	.	CASSPPHLLVGVSGELFF	TGTGCCAGCAGCCCCCCCCACCTACTAGTTGGGGTTTCCGGGGAGCTGTTTTTT
.	TRBJ2-1	TRBV25-1	.	CASSAPGYNEQFF	TGTGCCAGCAGTGCCCCTGGGTACAATGAGCAGTTCTTC
few	TRBJ2-3	TRBV11-2	.	CASSSGATQYF	TGTGCCAGCAGCTCAGGCGCTACGCAGTATTTT
.	TRBJ2-5	TRBV29-1	.	CSVRPRETQYF	TGCAGCGTTCGGCCGCGAGAGACCCAGTACTTC
.	TRBJ2-7	TRBV28	.	CASSFHGNPYEQYF	TGTGCCAGCAGTTTCCACGGGAACCCCTACGAGCAGTACTTC
many	TRBJ1-6	TRBV21-1	.	CARYSGGPPSSYNSPLHF	TGTGCCAGATATTCGGGGGGGCCCCCGAGCTCCTATAATTCACCCCTCCACTTT
few	TRBJ1-2	TRBV27	.	CASRRTAQIYGYTF	TGTGCCAGCAGACGGACAGCCCAGATCTATGGCTACACCTTC
many	TRBJ2-7	TRBV7-6	.	CASSPLEPRRYEQYF	TGTGCCAGCAGCCCTTTGGAGCCACGTCGATACGAGCAGTACTTC
.	TRBJ1-1	TRBV3-1	TRBD1	CASSLGQGFNTEAFF	TGTGCCAGCAGCCTGGGACAGGGATTTAACACTGAAGCTTTCTTT
few	TRBJ2-3	TRBV11-2	.	CASSQEGGFRTDTQYF	TGTGCCAGCAGCCAGGAGGGAGGATTCCGCACAGATACGCAGTATTTT
many	TRBJ2-1	TRBV9	.	CASSVREPHEQFF	TGTGCCAGCAGCGTACGAGAACCCCATGAGCAGTTCTTC
many	TRBJ2-1	TRBV28	.	CASSPIKDAGISYNEQFF	TGTGCCAGCAGCCCCATTAAGGATGCGGGGATCTCCTACAATGAGCAGTTCTTC
.	TRBJ2-7	TRBV18	.	CASSHTPDRIYEQYF	TGTGCCAGCTCGCACACACCCGACAGGATCTACGAGCAGTACTTC
few	TRBJ2-3	TRBV12-3/TRBV12-4	TRBD2	CASRPKGLAGGHLNGDTQYF	TGTGCCAGCAGACCAAAGGGACTAGCGGGGGGGCACCTAAATGGGGATACGCAGTATTTT
many	TRBJ2-3	TRBV6-2/TRBV6-3	TRBD2	CASSPRPSGRSADTQYF	TGTGCCAGCAGTCCCCGCCCAAGCGGGAGGAGTGCAGATACGCAGTATTTT
medium-sized	TRBJ2-3	TRBV29-1	TRBD1	CSVELLDRGTDTQYF	TGCAGCGTTGAACTTTTAGACAGGGGGACAGATACGCAGTATTTT
.	TRBJ2-7	TRBV11-2	TRBD1	CASSSPGQGDREQYF	TGTGCCAGCAGCTCTCCGGGACAGGGTGACCGCGAGCAGTACTTC
few	TRBJ2-5	TRBV11-2	.	CASSLEGVAAHGAQETQYF	TGTGCCAGCAGTCTAGAAGGAGTAGCAGCTCACGGCGCCCAAGAGACCCAGTACTTC
many	TRBJ2-1	TRBV5-6	.	CASSLYRGGGTREQFF	TGTGCCAGCAGCTTGTACAGGGGCGGGGGTACTCGTGAGCAGTTCTTC
once	TRBJ2-7	TRBV11-3	TRBD2	CASSKSGRQEQYF	TGTGCCAGCAGCAAAAGCGGGAGACAAGAGCAGTACTTC
many	TRBJ2-3	TRBV30	.	CAWSRRAGDTQYF	TGTGCCTGGAGTAGACGAGCAGGAGATACGCAGTATTTT
medium-sized	TRBJ2-3	TRBV4-2	.	CASSQGGGSTDTQYF	TGTGCCAGCAGCCAAGGCGGGGGCAGCACAGATACGCAGTATTTT
large	TRBJ2-5	TRBV5-4	TRBD2	CASSYETSPSQETQYF	TGTGCCAGCAGTTACGAGACTAGCCCTTCCCAAGAGACCCAGTACTTC